These T cell receptor beta chains were read from a single sample in a study of CD8+ T cells in alopecia areata. Sequenced by immunoSEQ multiplex PCR; TCRdb stores in-frame clones only, minus some. This table has about 120,000 clones, roughly three fifths appearing once. Sequencing used CD4+ T cells sorted from blood, obtained at week 24, from a patient treated with tofacitinib. Receptors were obtained from a human donor with alopecia areata. Both conserved end residues are part of each CDR3. Each record gives: D gene, V gene, J gene, clone size, CDR3 DNA, CDR3 protein. The D gene is left open where the match is weak. Some rows have no size entry. The others give once, few or many, or a class for an expanded clone.

.,TRBV18,TRBJ1-1,.,TGTGCCAGCTCACTACCCGGGGGGGCTGAAGCTTTCTTT,CASSLPGGAEAFF
.,TRBV29-1,TRBJ2-3,.,TGCAGCGTGCTCCTCCCGGGAGATACGCAGTATTTT,CSVLLPGDTQYF
.,TRBV4-3,TRBJ1-1,.,TGCGCCAGCAGAAATCAGGGGCGGGGTGCTTGGGGAACTGAAGCTTTCTTT,CASRNQGRGAWGTEAFF
TRBD1,TRBV11-2,TRBJ2-4,.,TGTGCCAGCAGCTTAGCACAGGGGGTTGGGAACATTCAGTACTTC,CASSLAQGVGNIQYF
.,TRBV19,TRBJ2-4,.,TGTGCCAGTAGTCCCTCACGGGCGGACATTCAGTACTTC,CASSPSRADIQYF
.,TRBV4-2,TRBJ1-3,once,TGTGCCAGCAGCCAAGAGTGGAGGGCCTCTGGAAACACCATATATTTT,CASSQEWRASGNTIYF
TRBD2,TRBV29-1,TRBJ2-1,.,TGCAGCGTTAAGAGGGCGACTAGCGGGGGGCACTACAATGAGCAGTTCTTC,CSVKRATSGGHYNEQFF
.,TRBV5-4,TRBJ2-7,.,TGTGCCAGCAGCTCCCAACAGGTTAACTACGAGCAGTACTTC,CASSSQQVNYEQYF
.,TRBV7-2,TRBJ2-7,.,TGTGCCAGCAGCTTATCCCAGGCCCCCTTGGGAGGTCCGTACTTC,CASSLSQAPLGGPYF
TRBD1,TRBV25-1,TRBJ1-2,.,TGTGCCAGCAGAGGAAACTACAGGGGGGATGATGGCTACACCTTC,CASRGNYRGDDGYTF
.,TRBV25-1,TRBJ1-6,.,TGTGCCAGCACCAAAGACAGCCGGAATTCACCCCTCCACTTT,CASTKDSRNSPLHF
.,TRBV7-9,TRBJ1-1,.,TGTGCCAGCAGCTTAGGACCTTTGAACACTGAAGCTTTCTTT,CASSLGPLNTEAFF
.,TRBV7-9,TRBJ2-7,few,TGTGCCAGCAGCCGGGACGGGAACCCCTGCGAGCAGTACTTC,CASSRDGNPCEQYF
.,TRBV11-2,TRBJ2-5,once,TGTGCCAGCAGGGCTCCGGGACGGCTGCGGGAGACCCAGTACTTC,CASRAPGRLRETQYF
.,TRBV7-2,TRBJ2-1,.,TGTGCCAGCAGCTTAGCGCAAGGGTCCAATGAGCAGTTCTTC,CASSLAQGSNEQFF
.,TRBV25-1,TRBJ2-1,.,TGTGCCAGCAGTGAAGCGAAAGGGTCAGCCTACAATGAGCAGTTCTTC,CASSEAKGSAYNEQFF
TRBD1,TRBV7-2,TRBJ2-1,few,TGTGCCAGCAGCTTAGTGGGACAGGGGGCAGGTGAGCAGTTCTTC,CASSLVGQGAGEQFF
TRBD1,TRBV4-1,TRBJ1-3,.,TGCGCCAGCAGCCAAGACCTGAGACAGGGATCTCTCTCTGGAAACACCATATATTTT,CASSQDLRQGSLSGNTIYF
.,TRBV29-1,TRBJ2-1,.,TGCAGCGCCCAAAGCTCCTACAATGAGCAGTTCTTC,CSAQSSYNEQFF
.,TRBV15,TRBJ2-2,.,TGTGCCACCAGCAGAGGTCGGGAGTCCGGGGAGCTGTTTTTT,CATSRGRESGELFF
.,TRBV15,TRBJ2-1,.,TGTGCCACCAGCAGAGATCCAGCCCCGGGCGAGCAGTTCTTC,CATSRDPAPGEQFF
TRBD1,TRBV9,TRBJ2-5,.,TGTGCCAGCAGCGTAGCGGGGACAGCTAAAGAGACCCAGTACTTC,CASSVAGTAKETQYF
.,TRBV29-1,TRBJ2-6,.,TGCAGCGTTCAGCTCGGGGCCAACGTCCTGACTTTC,CSVQLGANVLTF
.,TRBV29-1,TRBJ2-1,.,TGCAGCGCTGTCCCCGGGGGGCTGGGGAATGAGCAGTTCTTC,CSAVPGGLGNEQFF
TRBD1,TRBV27,TRBJ1-2,few,TGTGCCAGCAGTTCGGACAGGGGGCGCCGTGGCTACACCTTC,CASSSDRGRRGYTF
.,TRBV4-2,TRBJ2-3,.,TGTGCCAGCAGCCAAGTCCTGGGGACAGATACGCAGTATTTT,CASSQVLGTDTQYF
.,TRBV25-1,TRBJ2-7,.,TGTGCCAGCAGCCGCGGGGTATCCTACGAGCAGTACTTC,CASSRGVSYEQYF
.,TRBV9,TRBJ2-1,few,TGTGCCAGCAGCGTAGATCACAATGAGCAGTTCTTC,CASSVDHNEQFF
.,TRBV30,TRBJ1-5,.,TGTGCCTACGGGACGGGGACATCGCCCCAGCATTTT,CAYGTGTSPQHF
.,TRBV2,TRBJ2-1,.,TGTGCCAGCAGTGTGGTGCCTAGGGGGGAGCAGTTCTTC,CASSVVPRGEQFF
.,TRBV25-1,TRBJ2-3,.,TGTGCCAGCAGTGCGGATCCCCGGTCTACGCAGTATTTT,CASSADPRSTQYF
.,TRBV6-5,TRBJ1-5,.,TGTGCCAGCAGTACCCGACAGTTTAGCAATCAGCCCCAGCATTTT,CASSTRQFSNQPQHF
TRBD1,TRBV9,TRBJ1-2,.,TGTGCCAGCAGCGCTTCACCGGACAGGGGCGGCTATGGCTACACCTTC,CASSASPDRGGYGYTF
TRBD2,TRBV19,TRBJ2-4,.,TGTGCCAGTAAACAGCGGGGGGCCGGAAACATTCAGTACTTC,CASKQRGAGNIQYF
.,TRBV29-1,TRBJ2-1,.,TGCAGCGTTGTTCGGGGGGCTTTTGAGCAGTTCTTC,CSVVRGAFEQFF
TRBD1,TRBV7-7,TRBJ2-1,.,TGTGCTAGCAGCTTAGGGGACAGGGGCTACAATGAGCAGTTCTTC,CASSLGDRGYNEQFF